Below are 32 T cell receptor beta chains sequenced from a single sample in a study of T cell changes during pregnancy in multiple sclerosis (dated by TCRdb to between 2018 and 2021). To prepare the library, the immunoSEQ multiplex PCR assay was applied. The clones in this table, taken by TCRdb from immuneACCESS, are in-frame only. Not every clone is retained; where verified, under half of the shortfall comes from an unresolved V gene, and the cause of the rest is unknown. In all, the sample holds more than 95,000 clones, and about 90% of those were seen once. More than 0.85% of the sample comes from the top ten. Material: peripheral blood, obtained after pregnancy. These receptors were obtained from a female donor with multiple sclerosis, enrolled in a pregnancy study.

The V and J genes are TRBV11-2 and TRBJ1-2; weak D call: TRBD1 (6 bases). Germline loops: CDR1 SGHAT, CDR2 FQNNGV. V was cut by 6 bases and J by 2 bases, with 10 bases left in between. CDR3 length equals 13 residues. The CDR3 nucleotides are TGTGCCAGCAGTCTGGACAGCAACTATGGCTACACCTTC. It is translated as CASSLDSNYGYTF.

V gene TRBV11-2 combines with J gene TRBJ2-2; possible D gene TRBD1, 5 bases. This CDR3 spans 16 amino acids. Per germline, CDR1 SGHAT and CDR2 FQNNGV. The ends were cut back, 3 bases at V and 4 bases at J, with 15 bases in the middle. CDR3 DNA sequence: TGTGCCAGCAGCTTCCCGAGCAGGGTCCCCACCGGGGAGCTGTTTTTT. Its translation is CASSFPSRVPTGELFF.

This sequence joins TRBV27 and TRBJ1-1, with 10 bases matching TRBD1. Germline V gene lookup returns CDR1 MNHEY and CDR2 SMNVEV (reference sequence). The CDR3 length is 14 residues. The V and J ends lost 8 bases and 4 bases, in that order; junction bases with no gene match: 7. The CDR3 loop reads CASRPRTGGTEAFF. DNA for the CDR3: TGTGCCAGCCGCCCCCGGACAGGGGGCACTGAAGCTTTCTTT.

On this clone: The identical CDR3 is also encoded by other nucleotide sequences in the sample. The chain joins TRBV7-2 to TRBJ2-3; D uncertain. From germline, CDR1 is SGHTA and CDR2 FQGNSA. With 1 base removed from V and 0 bases from J, the gap between germline ends came to 5 bases. The CDR3 is 14 residues long. The CDR3 here is CASSLDSSTDTQYF. CDR3 nucleotides: TGTGCCAGCAGCTTAGATAGTAGCACAGATACGCAGTATTTT.

The CDR3 loop reads CASWGEGETQYF. The DNA for the CDR3 is TGTGCCAGCTGGGGGGAGGGGGAGACCCAGTACTTC. This sequence joins TRBV2 and TRBJ2-5; 7 bases match TRBD2. The length of the CDR3 is 12 residues. The J segment lost 5 bases and the V segment lost 8 bases, leaving 5 bases of the junction unmatched. The germline V gene has CDR1 SNHLY and CDR2 FYNNEI.

This clone appeared a single time. J is TRBJ2-2 and V is TRBV7-9; tentative D call: TRBD1 (5 bases). Trimming removed 5 bases at V and 5 bases at J, with 18 bases between. The V gene's germline CDR1 is SEHNR and CDR2 FQNEAQ (reference sequence). The CDR3 runs 16 residues. In DNA form, the CDR3 reads TGTGCCAGCAGCGGGCACAGGTTCTCGCGAACCGGGGAGCTGTTTTTT. Translated: CASSGHRFSRTGELFF.

CDR3 residues: CASSEAWGGAWNEQFF. The DNA for the CDR3 is TGTGCCAGCAGTGAAGCTTGGGGGGGGGCCTGGAATGAGCAGTTCTTC. This chain connects TRBV6-1 to TRBJ2-1; D is possibly TRBD2 (7 bases). The V end was cut by 0 bases, the J end by 7 bases, with 16 bases between. Germline CDR1 is MNHNS and CDR2 is SASEGT. The CDR3 runs 16 residues.

V usage is TRBV18 and J usage is TRBJ1-1; D is possibly TRBD1 (5 bases). Trimming took off 0 bases at V and 0 bases at J, with 5 bases between the two ends. Germline V gene sequence: CDR1 KGHSH, CDR2 LQKENI. The CDR3 has 14 residues. The CDR3 DNA follows: TGTGCCAGCTCACCACCGGGGCTGAACACTGAAGCTTTCTTT. Its translation is CASSPPGLNTEAFF.

The V and J genes are TRBV4-1 and TRBJ2-3; TRBD1 might be the D (5 bases). Trimming removed 4 bases at V and 6 bases at J, with 14 bases between. The CDR3 consists of 14 residues. Germline lookup yields CDR1 MGHRA and CDR2 YSYEKL. CDR3 loop: CASSRLEKGDTQYF. Here the CDR3 DNA reads TGCGCCAGCAGCCGATTGGAAAAGGGGGATACGCAGTATTTT.

The chain has TRBV6-1 and TRBJ1-5; TRBD1 matches at 8 bases. Germline assignment: CDR1 MNHNS and CDR2 SASEGT. The J segment lost 0 bases and the V segment lost 6 bases, leaving 4 bases of the junction unmatched. This CDR3 is built from 15 residues. CDR3 in amino acids: CASRTTGVSNQPQHF. The CDR3 DNA is TGTGCCAGCAGAACGACAGGGGTTAGCAATCAGCCCCAGCATTTT.

The chain is built from TRBV19 and TRBJ1-5; a possible D gene is TRBD1 (5 bases). The CDR3 is made up of 15 amino acids. The germline V gene encodes CDR1 LNHDA and CDR2 SQIVND (reference sequence). V was clipped by 7 bases and J by 5 bases, with 18 bases between them. CDR3 protein: CASTPMGTGDQPQHF. CDR3 nucleotides: TGTGCCAGTACCCCTATGGGAACGGGGGATCAGCCCCAGCATTTT.

The genes are TRBV29-1 and TRBJ2-7, with 11 bases that match TRBD2. This CDR3 contains 13 residues. The germline V gene encodes CDR1 SQVTM and CDR2 ANQGSEA. Unmatched junction bases numbered 6, after V lost 7 bases and J lost 4 bases. CDR3 coding DNA: TGCAGCGCTGGGACTAGCGGATTTTACGAGCAGTACTTC. Protein: CSAGTSGFYEQYF.

This rearrangement joins TRBV29-1 to TRBJ2-2, with 8 bases aligning to TRBD2. J was trimmed by 3 bases and V by 2 bases; bases with no gene match: 5. Germline V gene lookup returns CDR1 SQVTM and CDR2 ANQGSEA. The length of the CDR3 is 15 residues. CDR3 sequence reads: CSVETSGLDTGELFF. The CDR3 nucleotides are TGCAGCGTTGAAACCTCGGGACTAGACACCGGGGAGCTGTTTTTT.

The V and J genes are TRBV11-2 and TRBJ2-2; 8 positions match TRBD2. This CDR3 has 17 amino acids. J lost 4 bases, V lost 4 bases, and 11 bases had no gene match. CDR1 is SGHAT and CDR2 is FQNNGV in the germline V gene. This CDR3 reads CASSSSLVAGLTGELFF. In DNA, the CDR3 is TGTGCCAGCAGCTCCTCGCTAGTAGCGGGACTCACCGGGGAGCTGTTTTTT.

This clone was observed a few times. The chain employs TRBV6-1 and TRBJ1-2, with D unclear. The V gene lost 8 bases and the J gene lost 4 bases, with 11 bases spanning the gap. The CDR3 extends over 12 amino acids. Germline CDR1 MNHNS, CDR2 SASEGT. In nucleotides, the CDR3 is TGTGCCAGCCGCGAAAACCCCTATGGCTACACCTTC. Encoded protein: CASRENPYGYTF.

The rearrangement links TRBV7-2 to TRBJ2-7; 7 nucleotides align to TRBD1. Germline loops: CDR1 SGHTA, CDR2 FQGNSA. J gave up 4 bases and V 5 bases, and 5 bases lay outside the gene matches. The CDR3 loop spans 13 amino acids. CDR3 coding DNA: TGTGCCAGCAGCGCCTCGACAGGGTACGAGCAGTACTTC. Translating gives CASSASTGYEQYF.

The chain links TRBV7-9 to TRBJ1-2; 7 bases align to TRBD1. The CDR3 runs to 15 residues. J lost 4 bases, V lost 1 base, and 6 bases had no gene match. Germline V gives CDR1 SEHNR, CDR2 FQNEAQ (reference sequence). This CDR3 reads CASSLGGQPFYGYTF. In DNA, the CDR3 is TGTGCCAGCAGCTTAGGGGGACAGCCTTTCTATGGCTACACCTTC.

V is TRBV2 and J is TRBJ1-2; TRBD1 matches at 10 bases. V dropped 5 bases and J dropped 0; count of bases not matched to a gene: 9. This CDR3 spans 17 amino acids. In germline, CDR1 is SNHLY, CDR2 FYNNEI. Here the CDR3 reads CASSPRGGQGSNYGYTF. In nucleotides, the CDR3 is TGTGCCAGCAGTCCACGAGGGGGACAGGGGTCTAACTATGGCTACACCTTC.

This chain joins TRBV7-6 and TRBJ1-5, with D perhaps matching TRBD1 (6 bases). Germline CDR1 reads SGHVS; CDR2 reads FNYEAQ. V was shortened by 6 bases and J by 0 bases, with 18 bases between the two germline ends. This CDR3 contains 17 residues. The CDR3 sequence is CASRNQWTVNSNQPQHF. CDR3 bases: TGTGCCAGCAGAAACCAATGGACAGTAAATAGCAATCAGCCCCAGCATTTT.

The chain recombines TRBV7-3 with TRBJ2-1; 8 bases line up with TRBD1. Germline-derived CDR1 and CDR2 are SGHTA and FQGTGA. V shed 4 bases, J shed 7 bases, and the junction held 15 bases outside the gene matches. The CDR3 is 17 amino acids. The CDR3 loop reads CASSSTSGQGGVNEQFF. Written as DNA, the CDR3 is TGTGCCAGCAGCTCCACCTCCGGACAGGGAGGAGTAAATGAGCAGTTCTTC.

V is TRBV2 and J is TRBJ2-5; D possibly corresponds to TRBD2 (5 bases). The CDR3 has 14 residues. Germline lookup yields CDR1 SNHLY and CDR2 FYNNEI. Trimming removed 7 bases at V and 2 bases at J, with 14 bases between. The CDR3 bases are TGTGCCAGCACTCCCGCGGGCTTACAAGAGACCCAGTACTTC. Amino acids: CASTPAGLQETQYF. The whole variable domain, filled in from reference TRBV2 and TRBJ2-5, reads EPEVTQTPSHQVTQMGQEVILRCVPISNHLYFYWYRQILGQKVEFLVSFYNNEISEKSEIFDDQFSVERPDGSNFTLKIRSTKLEDSAMYFCASTPAGLQETQYFGPGTRLLVL.

The chain joins TRBV6-5 to TRBJ1-4; a possible D gene is TRBD1 (5 bases). CDR1 is MNHEY and CDR2 is SVGAGI in the germline V gene. CDR3 length: 15 residues. V shed 4 bases and J shed 0 bases, with 9 bases lying between them. CDR3 sequence reads: CASSFQGATNEKLFF. CDR3 nucleotides: TGTGCCAGCAGTTTCCAGGGCGCAACTAATGAAAAACTGTTTTTT.

J is TRBJ2-7 and V is TRBV7-9; 8 nucleotides agree with TRBD1. The CDR3 totals 19 residues. After removal of 1 base from V and 0 bases from J, the junction contained 14 bases not matched to a gene. CDR1 is SEHNR and CDR2 is FQNEAQ in the germline V gene (reference sequence). This chain's CDR3 is CASSLDLRTGRSSSYEQYF. DNA for the CDR3: TGTGCCAGCAGCTTAGATTTGAGGACAGGGCGTTCTAGCTCCTACGAGCAGTACTTC.

V gene TRBV4-2 combines with J gene TRBJ1-2; D ambiguous. The ends were cut back, 0 bases at V and 3 bases at J, with 5 bases in the middle. This CDR3 is built from 13 residues. The germline gives CDR1 LGHNA, CDR2 YNFKEQ. CDR3 amino acids: CASSQEGDYGYTF. The CDR3 nucleotides read TGTGCCAGCAGCCAAGAGGGAGACTATGGCTACACCTTC.

In DNA, the CDR3 is TGTGCCAGCAGTGAGACGGACTTCTATAGCAATCAGCCCCAGCATTTT. Translation gives CASSETDFYSNQPQHF. The J gene is TRBJ1-5, the V gene TRBV2; D remains ambiguous. V lost 3 bases and J lost 0, with 12 bases in between. The CDR3 loop spans 16 amino acids. CDR1 and CDR2 (germline): SNHLY, FYNNEI.

This chain joins TRBV7-3 and TRBJ2-1, with 8 bases aligning to TRBD2. The CDR3 is 16 residues long. CDR1 and CDR2 (germline): SGHTA, FQGTGA. With 5 bases clipped from V and 4 bases from J, the junction kept 10 bases outside the gene matches. Here the CDR3 DNA reads TGTGCCAGCAGCCCAGCTTTGAGCGGGGGTTACAATGAGCAGTTCTTC. Translation: CASSPALSGGYNEQFF.

This clone was observed a single time. The chain carries TRBV7-8 and TRBJ1-2; D not resolved. CDR1 and CDR2 from the germline V gene are SGHVS and FQNEAQ. The CDR3 extends over 13 amino acids. The ends were cut back, 5 bases at V and 1 base at J, with 8 bases in the middle. The CDR3 DNA reads as TGTGCCAGCAGCCCCGGGAGTAACTATGGCTACACCTTC. This translates into CASSPGSNYGYTF.

V is TRBV11-2 and J is TRBJ2-5; a weak D match, TRBD1 (6 bases). This CDR3 contains 14 residues. V lost 1 base to trimming and J lost 8 bases, with 14 bases between them. Germline V gives CDR1 SGHAT, CDR2 FQNNGV. The chain's CDR3 is CASSLGRGGGTQYF. The CDR3 DNA sequence: TGTGCCAGCAGCTTAGGACGAGGGGGTGGCACCCAGTACTTC. The full variable domain, completed using reference TRBV11-2 and TRBJ2-5, is EAGVAQSPRYKIIEKRQSVAFWCNPISGHATLYWYQQILGQGPKLLIQFQNNGVVDDSQLPKDRFSAERLKGVDSTLKIQPAKLEDSAVYLCASSLGRGGGTQYFGPGTRLLVL.

The chain carries TRBV9 and TRBJ2-5; D perhaps matches TRBD2 (6 bases). Germline loops: CDR1 SGDLS, CDR2 YYNGEE. The CDR3 loop spans 16 amino acids. Trimming took 4 bases from V and 4 from J, leaving 20 bases between them. The CDR3 sequence is CASSMTRETRVETQYF. The CDR3, as DNA: TGTGCCAGCAGCATGACTCGGGAGACCCGCGTAGAGACCCAGTACTTC.

The rearrangement uses TRBV5-1 and TRBJ2-5, with 7 bases lining up with TRBD2. J was trimmed by 3 bases and V by 0 bases; bases with no gene match: 5. The CDR3 has 15 amino acids. Germline V CDR1 and CDR2: SGHRS, YFSETQ. This chain's CDR3 is CASSLEYGGKETQYF. The CDR3 DNA sequence: TGCGCCAGCAGCTTGGAGTACGGGGGGAAAGAGACCCAGTACTTC.

The chain is built from TRBV6-6 and TRBJ1-2; 9 bases are a match to TRBD1. The junction had 6 bases not matched to a gene; V was cut back by 6 bases and J by 4 bases. Per the germline V gene, CDR1 is MNHNY and CDR2 is SVGAGI (reference sequence). The CDR3 totals 14 residues. DNA of the CDR3: TGTGCCAGCAGGACAGGGGGGTCTATCTATGGCTACACCTTC. It yields the protein CASRTGGSIYGYTF.

This clone has a handful of counts. The chain has TRBV6-5 and TRBJ1-5; D is ambiguous. Germline loops: CDR1 MNHEY, CDR2 SVGAGI. The V end was cut by 10 bases, the J end by 6 bases, with 22 bases between. This CDR3 contains 15 residues. CDR3 in DNA: TGTGCCACCGCTACGGCGGGTCCTATGAGTCAGCCCCAGCATTTT. This translates into CATATAGPMSQPQHF.